A single sample gave rise to the 31 T cell receptor beta chains below, sequenced in a study of cytomegalovirus exposure and HLA in healthy donors (dated by TCRdb to the late 2010s). Receptors were amplified or captured by the immunoSEQ multiplex PCR assay. For the multiplex PCR, a mixture combining 60 forward primers for TCR Vbeta segments and 13 reverse primers for TCR Jbeta segments was used. The table was pulled from immuneACCESS by TCRdb, which kept in-frame rearrangements only. Such tables lose some clones; where checked, under half of the loss comes from unresolved V genes, and the rest has no known cause. The sample contains 190,000 or so clones, roughly four fifths of them found a single time. Around 1.6% of the sample belongs to the ten largest clones. Sequencing was done on a sample of PBMCs. Receptors originate from a man aged 50 or older in good health and CMV-seronegative.

The J gene is TRBJ2-3, the V gene TRBV7-6, with 9 bases fitting TRBD2. V shed 5 bases and J 1 base; nucleotides not matched to a gene: 4. The germline gives CDR1 SGHVS, CDR2 FNYEAQ. This CDR3 has 15 residues. The CDR3 nucleotides are TGTGCCAGCAGCAAGACTAGCGGTGGCACAGATACGCAGTATTTT. It specifies CASSKTSGGTDTQYF.

The rearrangement uses TRBV19 and TRBJ1-2; D ambiguous. The CDR3 covers 15 residues. The V end lost 6 bases, the J end lost 2 bases, and 16 bases lay between the germline ends. Germline CDR1 is LNHDA and CDR2 is SQIVND (reference sequence). The CDR3: CASRNQVNANYGYTF. In nucleotides, the CDR3 is TGTGCCAGTAGAAATCAGGTGAACGCCAACTATGGCTACACCTTC.

The chain carries TRBV10-3 and TRBJ2-5, with D possibly TRBD2 on 5 matching bases. The CDR3 is made up of 15 amino acids. Per germline, CDR1 ENHRY and CDR2 SYGVKD. Trimming removed 5 bases from V and 0 bases from J, with 13 bases in between. The CDR3 region is CAISQSGEYQETQYF. The CDR3 nucleotides are TGTGCCATCAGTCAAAGCGGAGAGTACCAAGAGACCCAGTACTTC.

The chain links TRBV18 to TRBJ1-2; 9 bases map to TRBD1. The CDR3 spans 15 residues. The junction had 9 bases not matched to a gene; V was cut back by 3 bases and J by 7 bases. Germline values: CDR1 KGHSH, CDR2 LQKENI. In DNA, the CDR3 is TGTGCCAGCTCACCTACATCCTCGACAGGGGGTGGCTACACCTTC. Translation gives CASSPTSSTGGGYTF.

This clone was picked up one time. This chain uses TRBV9 with TRBJ2-3, with D maybe TRBD2 (6 bases). The germline gives CDR1 SGDLS, CDR2 YYNGEE. V lost 0 bases and J 11 bases, leaving 22 bases between the germline ends. The CDR3 has 16 amino acids. The CDR3 sequence is CASSVGGTGGKNGQYF. The CDR3 nucleotides read TGTGCCAGCAGCGTAGGAGGGACCGGGGGAAAGAATGGGCAGTATTTT. Looking up the rest from reference TRBV9 and TRBJ2-3 gives the full variable domain: DSGVTQTPKHLITATGQRVTLRCSPRSGDLSVYWYQQSLDQGLQFLIQYYNGEERAKGNILERFSAQQFPDLHSELNLSSLELGDSALYFCASSVGGTGGKNGQYFGPGTRLTVL.

CDR3: CAISEGLAGVDTQYF. The CDR3 DNA reads as TGTGCCATCAGTGAGGGACTAGCGGGAGTAGATACGCAGTATTTT. The V and J genes are TRBV10-3 and TRBJ2-3, with 13 positions matching TRBD2. Germline values: CDR1 ENHRY, CDR2 SYGVKD. The CDR3 has 15 amino acids. Trimming cost V 2 bases and J 5 bases; bases outside gene matches: 1.

The V and J genes are TRBV18 and TRBJ1-3; no reliable D call. The germline V gene has CDR1 KGHSH and CDR2 LQKENI. Trimming shortened V by 0 bases and J by 6 bases, and 15 bases separated the two germline ends. CDR3 length: 16 amino acids. The DNA of the CDR3 is TGTGCCAGCTCACCACCCGGCAGCGTCGCTTCAAACACCATATATTTT. Translating it yields CASSPPGSVASNTIYF. Full variable domain (outside the CDR3, taken from reference TRBV18 and TRBJ1-3): NAGVMQNPRHLVRRRGQEARLRCSPMKGHSHVYWYRQLPEEGLKFMVYLQKENIIDESGMPKERFSAEFPKEGPSILRIQQVVRGDSAAYFCASSPPGSVASNTIYFGEGSWLTVV.

This clone appeared a single time. V and J are TRBV9 and TRBJ2-5; weak D call: TRBD1 (6 bases). Trimming removed 2 bases at V and 5 bases at J, with 16 bases between. CDR1 is SGDLS and CDR2 is YYNGEE in the germline V gene. This CDR3 comprises 15 residues. CDR3 sequence (DNA): TGTGCCAGCAGCGTGGGACAACCCGTTGGGGAGACCCAGTACTTC. Translating it yields CASSVGQPVGETQYF.

The chain combines TRBV6-5 with TRBJ1-1; tentative D call: TRBD1 (6 bases). The germline V gene has CDR1 MNHEY and CDR2 SVGAGI. V was trimmed by 7 bases and J by 4 bases, leaving 16 bases between them. This CDR3 comprises 14 residues. The CDR3 loop is CASTPPGRGTEAFF. The CDR3 coding sequence is TGTGCCAGCACCCCGCCCGGCAGGGGCACTGAAGCTTTCTTT.

The rearrangement links TRBV7-9 to TRBJ2-7; TRBD2 aligns across 9 bases. This CDR3 has 13 residues. V was clipped by 5 bases and J by 5 bases; unmatched bases: 4. CDR1 and CDR2 (germline): SEHNR, FQNEAQ (reference sequence). CDR3 loop: CASSVSGSNEQYF. The CDR3 DNA sequence: TGTGCCAGCAGCGTTAGCGGGAGTAACGAGCAGTACTTC.

This chain uses TRBV16 with TRBJ2-5; 11 bases match TRBD1. The CDR3 spans 16 residues. The V gene's germline CDR1 is KGHSY and CDR2 FQNENV. J gave up 4 bases and V 2 bases, and 6 bases lay outside the gene matches. CDR3 sequence reads: CASSQPGQGVTETQYF. The DNA for the CDR3 is TGTGCCAGCAGCCAACCGGGACAGGGGGTTACAGAGACCCAGTACTTC.

The rearrangement uses TRBV5-1 and TRBJ2-5, with 14 nucleotides matching TRBD2. CDR1 SGHRS and CDR2 YFSETQ come from the germline V gene. J was trimmed by 7 bases and V by 4 bases; bases with no gene match: 9. The CDR3 totals 16 residues. CDR3 sequence (DNA): TGCGCCAGCAGCGAGGGGGGACTAGCGGGAGTCGGGACCCAGTACTTC. It is translated as CASSEGGLAGVGTQYF.

The V call is TRBV7-2, the J call TRBJ1-1; 7 bases are shared with TRBD1. V lost 5 bases, J lost 0 bases, and 12 bases stayed unmatched. This CDR3 has 17 amino acids. Germline CDR1 is SGHTA and CDR2 is FQGNSA. The CDR3 here is CASSPRPQGLVNTEAFF. The CDR3, as DNA: TGTGCCAGCAGCCCCCGTCCACAGGGGCTGGTGAACACTGAAGCTTTCTTT. The variable domain in full, completed from reference TRBV7-2 and TRBJ1-1, reads GAGVSQSPSNKVTEKGKDVELRCDPISGHTALYWYRQSLGQGLEFLIYFQGNSAPDKSGLPSDRFSAERTGGSVSTLTIQRTQQEDSAVYLCASSPRPQGLVNTEAFFGQGTRLTVV.

This chain joins TRBV18 and TRBJ2-3; weak D call: TRBD1 (6 bases). Germline CDR1 KGHSH, CDR2 LQKENI. Trimming cost V 4 bases and J 1 base, with 12 bases left between them. This CDR3 has 15 amino acids. As DNA, the CDR3 is TGTGCCAGCTCACTGGGACAAGTTGGCACAGATACGCAGTATTTT. It encodes CASSLGQVGTDTQYF. Complete variable domain (other parts from reference TRBV18 and TRBJ2-3): NAGVMQNPRHLVRRRGQEARLRCSPMKGHSHVYWYRQLPEEGLKFMVYLQKENIIDESGMPKERFSAEFPKEGPSILRIQQVVRGDSAAYFCASSLGQVGTDTQYFGPGTRLTVL.

The chain has TRBV6-1 and TRBJ1-1; the D gene is possibly TRBD1 (6 bases). With 0 bases removed from V and 5 bases from J, the gap between germline ends came to 13 bases. The CDR3 runs to 15 residues. Germline V gene sequence: CDR1 MNHNS, CDR2 SASEGT. DNA of the CDR3: TGTGCCAGCAGTGAAGCGCTTTTGAGGGGGACTGAAGCTTTCTTT. Protein sequence: CASSEALLRGTEAFF.

This chain uses TRBV5-1 with TRBJ2-2, with 7 bases that match TRBD1. The CDR3 consists of 14 residues. In germline, CDR1 is SGHRS, CDR2 YFSETQ. V shed 6 bases, J shed 6 bases, and the junction held 8 bases outside the gene matches. CDR3 region: CASTMTGLSGELFF. The CDR3 nucleotides read TGCGCCAGCACCATGACAGGGTTGTCCGGGGAGCTGTTTTTT.

The rearrangement joins TRBV7-3 to TRBJ2-7; 7 nucleotides align to TRBD2. V was pared by 5 bases and J by 4 bases, with 11 bases of the junction left unmatched. Germline CDR1 and CDR2: SGHTA and FQGTGA. The CDR3 covers 15 residues. CDR3 nucleotide sequence: TGTGCCAGCAGCCTCCAAGCGGGGATGAGGTACGAGCAGTACTTC. Its translation is CASSLQAGMRYEQYF.

The chain employs TRBV5-4 and TRBJ2-3; D is perhaps TRBD2 (5 bases). The V gene lost 5 bases and the J gene lost 1 base, with 14 bases spanning the gap. Per germline, CDR1 SGHNT and CDR2 YYREEE (reference sequence). This CDR3 contains 15 residues. In DNA form, the CDR3 reads TGTGCCAGCAGTTTACAAACGAGGGGCACAGATACGCAGTATTTT. Encoded protein: CASSLQTRGTDTQYF. The whole variable domain, filled in from reference TRBV5-4 and TRBJ2-3, reads ETGVTQSPTHLIKTRGQQVTLRCSSQSGHNTVSWYQQALGQGPQFIFQYYREEENGRGNFPPRFSGLQFPNYSSELNVNALELDDSALYLCASSLQTRGTDTQYFGPGTRLTVL.

This chain links TRBV5-5 with TRBJ2-3; possible D gene TRBD2, 5 bases. The V gene lost 5 bases and the J gene lost 0 bases, with 10 bases spanning the gap. CDR1 is SGHKS and CDR2 is YYEKEE in the germline V gene (reference sequence). The CDR3 has 14 residues. The CDR3 region is CASRPGFSTDTQYF. The DNA of the CDR3 is TGTGCCAGCAGGCCGGGATTTAGCACAGATACGCAGTATTTT.

V gene TRBV5-1 combines with J gene TRBJ2-3; no clear D. V was clipped by 4 bases and J by 0 bases, with 15 bases between them. The CDR3 totals 16 residues. CDR1 and CDR2 from the germline V gene are SGHRS and YFSETQ. DNA of the CDR3: TGCGCCAGCAGCCAACCCTCTAGTTTTAGCACAGATACGCAGTATTTT. Encoded protein: CASSQPSSFSTDTQYF.

The V gene is TRBV6-1, the J gene TRBJ1-2; no clear D. The CDR3 runs to 13 residues. The germline gives CDR1 MNHNS, CDR2 SASEGT. V was pared by 2 bases and J by 6 bases, with 10 bases between. The CDR3 protein is CASSELQVHGYTF. In nucleotides, the CDR3 is TGTGCCAGCAGTGAATTACAAGTCCATGGCTACACCTTC.

V is TRBV11-3 and J is TRBJ2-7; D is possibly TRBD1 (6 bases). This CDR3 contains 13 residues. Germline CDR1 reads SGHNT; CDR2 reads YENEEA. The V and J ends lost 5 bases and 7 bases respectively, with 15 bases between them. CDR3 in DNA: TGTGCCAGCAGCCTTAACAGGGATGGGGAGCAGTACTTC. This gives the protein CASSLNRDGEQYF.

This chain links TRBV21-1 with TRBJ1-2; whether TRBD1, the table's D call, matches the DNA was not checked. TRBV21-1 is a known pseudogene. The CDR3 contains 16 residues. The CDR3: CASSKVVRDTNYGYTF. For the CDR3, the DNA is TGTGCCAGCAGCAAGGTAGTCCGAGACACCAACTATGGCTACACCTTC.

The sample holds a few counts of this clone. This chain uses TRBV7-9 with TRBJ1-1, with no clear D. V was clipped by 2 bases and J by 0 bases, with 4 bases between them. This CDR3 is 13 amino acids long. Germline-derived CDR1 and CDR2 are SEHNR and FQNEAQ (reference sequence). CDR3 coding DNA: TGTGCCAGCAGCTTACAGATGAACACTGAAGCTTTCTTT. It yields the protein CASSLQMNTEAFF. Full variable domain (rest looked up from reference TRBV7-9 and TRBJ1-1): DTGVSQNPRHKITKRGQNVTFRCDPISEHNRLYWYRQTLGQGPEFLTYFQNEAQLEKSRLLSDRFSAERPKGSFSTLEIQRTEQGDSAMYLCASSLQMNTEAFFGQGTRLTVV.

The chain couples TRBV9 to TRBJ1-4; 8 nucleotides align to TRBD1. The CDR3 loop spans 17 amino acids. J lost 7 bases, V lost 2 bases, and 13 bases had no gene match. Germline CDR1 and CDR2: SGDLS and YYNGEE. The CDR3 protein is CASSVGQGSARGEKLFF. CDR3 DNA sequence: TGTGCCAGCAGCGTTGGACAGGGATCGGCTAGAGGTGAAAAACTGTTTTTT. Filled out from reference TRBV9 and TRBJ1-4, the complete variable domain reads DSGVTQTPKHLITATGQRVTLRCSPRSGDLSVYWYQQSLDQGLQFLIQYYNGEERAKGNILERFSAQQFPDLHSELNLSSLELGDSALYFCASSVGQGSARGEKLFFGSGTQLSVL.

The V call is TRBV5-4, the J call TRBJ1-6; tentatively, D is TRBD1 (5 bases). The CDR3 runs to 16 residues. Per the germline V gene, CDR1 is SGHNT and CDR2 is YYREEE (reference sequence). V lost 4 bases and J lost 7, with 18 bases in between. The CDR3 loop is CASSPGGLMGNSPLHF. The CDR3 DNA reads TGTGCCAGCAGCCCCGGGGGACTTATGGGGAATTCACCCCTCCACTTT.

The rearrangement uses TRBV12-5 and TRBJ1-3; D perhaps matches TRBD1 (5 bases). This CDR3 has 15 amino acids. Germline V lookup: CDR1 LGHNT, CDR2 FRNRAP. Trimming left V 1 base short and J 0 bases short, with 7 bases between. The CDR3 protein is CASGLGQFSGNTIYF. The CDR3 nucleotides read TGTGCTAGTGGTTTGGGACAGTTCTCTGGAAACACCATATATTTT.

The chain has TRBV19 and TRBJ2-1, with 10 bases aligning to TRBD2. This CDR3 has 15 amino acids. The junction had 4 bases not matched to a gene; V was cut back by 1 base and J by 7 bases. Germline assignment: CDR1 LNHDA and CDR2 SQIVND (reference sequence). The chain's CDR3 is CASSIGTSGKNEQFF. The CDR3 region has the DNA TGTGCCAGTAGTATAGGGACTAGCGGAAAGAATGAGCAGTTCTTC. The complete variable domain, with remaining parts taken from reference TRBV19 and TRBJ2-1, reads DGGITQSPKYLFRKEGQNVTLSCEQNLNHDAMYWYRQDPGQGLRLIYYSQIVNDFQKGDIAEGYSVSREKKESFPLTVTSAQKNPTAFYLCASSIGTSGKNEQFFGPGTRLTVL.

The chain recombines TRBV27 with TRBJ1-5; 7 bases are shared with TRBD1. The CDR3 length is 16 residues. The germline V gene encodes CDR1 MNHEY and CDR2 SMNVEV (reference sequence). J was trimmed by 3 bases and V by 7 bases; bases with no gene match: 12. CDR3 amino acids: CASTLTGTPINQPQHF. CDR3 DNA: TGTGCCAGCACCCTGACAGGGACCCCCATCAATCAGCCCCAGCATTTT.

CDR3 sequence: CASSLTGRGYNEQFF. CDR3 sequence (DNA): TGTGCCAGCAGCTTAACGGGAAGGGGGTACAATGAGCAGTTCTTC. The chain links TRBV7-6 to TRBJ2-1, with D tentatively TRBD1 (6 bases). The ends were cut back, 2 bases at V and 4 bases at J, with 12 bases in the middle. Germline V gives CDR1 SGHVS, CDR2 FNYEAQ. This CDR3 has 15 residues.

The chain has TRBV7-2 and TRBJ1-2; D is unresolved. V was clipped by 3 bases and J by 7 bases, with 9 bases between them. Germline V CDR1 and CDR2: SGHTA, FQGNSA. CDR3 size: 12 residues. CDR3 sequence (DNA): TGTGCCAGCAGCTTGATGCGGGGTGGCTACACCTTC. It yields the protein CASSLMRGGYTF.